This note documents a single T cell receptor beta chain sequence. Enrollees, about 18 to 95 years old, lived in approximately 24 US areas. Participants' reported clinical history set cohort assignment. The data derive from a study of blood T cell repertoires in COVID-19. TCRdb's copy holds only in-frame clones and misses some; the assay was immunoSEQ multiplex PCR. The sample lists approximately 200,000 clones; 75% to 90% were seen once. The germline V gene has CDR1 SGHAT and CDR2 FQNNGV. This CDR3 is 15 amino acids long. With V trimmed by 3 bases and J by 2 bases, 6 bases remained unmatched. Sequenced: PBMCs or T cells enriched from blood (not recorded which). The clonotype originates from a woman in her twenties or thirties who had recovered from COVID-19. The chain recombines TRBV11-2 with TRBJ2-7; TRBD1 matches at 8 bases. CDR3: CASSFNRDRTYEQYF. The DNA of the CDR3 is TGTGCCAGCAGCTTTAACCGGGACAGGACCTACGAGCAGTACTTC.